One and the same sample provided the 31 T cell receptor beta chains below, sequenced in a study of cytomegalovirus exposure and HLA in healthy donors. With 60 Vbeta and 13 Jbeta primers, the PCR was carried out. The assay was immunoSEQ multiplex PCR, and TCRdb's table has in-frame clones only and misses some. The repertoire holds tens of thousands of clones, more than 75% seen once, with 9% to 13% in the top ten. The source material was PBMCs. The receptors originated from a male donor in good health and CMV-seropositive.

This clone was found once. The chain uses TRBV18 and TRBJ2-2; perhaps TRBD1 as D (6 bases). This CDR3 contains 14 residues. Trimming took 1 base from V and 5 from J, leaving 8 bases between them. Germline CDR1 KGHSH, CDR2 LQKENI. The CDR3 nucleotides read TGTGCCAGCTCACCACGGGGGCCAACCGGGGAGCTGTTTTTT. Protein product: CASSPRGPTGELFF.

The rearrangement joins TRBV6-1 to TRBJ1-1; TRBD1 matches at 8 bases. Trimming cost V 6 bases and J 1 base; bases outside gene matches: 4. Looked up from germline, CDR1 is MNHNS and CDR2 is SASEGT. The CDR3 consists of 14 residues. CDR3 in amino acids: CASRTGEGNTEAFF. The CDR3 region has the DNA TGTGCCAGCAGGACAGGGGAAGGGAACACTGAAGCTTTCTTT.

The rearrangement uses TRBV7-2 and TRBJ2-3; D may be TRBD1 (8 bases). Trimming left V 5 bases short and J 1 base short, with 13 bases between. This CDR3 spans 15 amino acids. From germline, CDR1 is SGHTA and CDR2 FQGNSA. The CDR3 DNA follows: TGTGCCAGCAGCCCCACAGGGGGGGGCACAGATACGCAGTATTTT. Residues: CASSPTGGGTDTQYF.

The chain recombines TRBV5-1 with TRBJ2-7, with 10 bases aligning to TRBD1. CDR3 length: 14 residues. The germline CDR1 and CDR2 sequences are SGHRS and YFSETQ. The trim removed 5 bases at V and 6 bases at J, leaving 8 bases unmatched. CDR3: CASRPGTGEGEQYF. The CDR3 DNA follows: TGCGCCAGCAGACCGGGGACAGGGGAGGGCGAGCAGTACTTC.

The CDR3 nucleotides read TGTGCCAGCAGCTTAGGGGGCGGAGGGCGGACAGATACGCAGTATTTT. Residues: CASSLGGGGRTDTQYF. The V gene is TRBV7-9, the J gene TRBJ2-3, with D possibly being TRBD2 (6 bases). Trimming took 1 base from V and 3 from J, leaving 14 bases between them. The CDR3 is 16 residues long. Germline loops: CDR1 SEHNR, CDR2 FQNEAQ (reference sequence).

The count of this clone is one. This rearrangement joins TRBV6-5 to TRBJ2-2; 9 nucleotides match TRBD1. The length of the CDR3 is 15 residues. The V and J ends lost 7 bases and 6 bases, in that order; junction bases with no gene match: 9. Germline CDR1 is MNHEY and CDR2 is SVGAGI. In nucleotides, the CDR3 is TGTGCCAGCATCCGGGACAGGGTTTCGCCCGGGGAGCTGTTTTTT. Residues: CASIRDRVSPGELFF.

The rearrangement joins TRBV7-2 to TRBJ2-2; 8 nucleotides align to TRBD2. The CDR3 has 15 residues. V dropped 5 bases and J dropped 7; count of bases not matched to a gene: 9. The germline V gene encodes CDR1 SGHTA and CDR2 FQGNSA. The CDR3 here is CASSPPGLGIGELFF. The CDR3 DNA reads TGTGCCAGCAGCCCCCCGGGACTAGGGATCGGGGAGCTGTTTTTT.

This chain joins TRBV5-4 and TRBJ2-1; the D gene is possibly TRBD2 (7 bases). This CDR3 region has 15 residues. Trimming left V 3 bases short and J 2 bases short, with 12 bases between. Germline CDR1 is SGHNT and CDR2 is YYREEE (reference sequence). The CDR3 sequence is CASSWGAGAYNEQFF. CDR3 sequence (DNA): TGTGCCAGCAGCTGGGGGGCGGGGGCCTACAATGAGCAGTTCTTC.

V and J are TRBV14 and TRBJ2-5; 7 bases are a match to TRBD1. With V trimmed by 3 bases and J by 2 bases, 6 bases remained unmatched. Germline assignment: CDR1 SGHDN and CDR2 FVKESK. This CDR3 has 15 amino acids. Written as DNA, the CDR3 is TGTGCCAGCAGCCAGGGGAAGGGGGCTCAAGAGACCCAGTACTTC. Protein sequence: CASSQGKGAQETQYF.

This clone was seen only a few times. The chain uses TRBV18 and TRBJ2-1, with 9 nucleotides matching TRBD2. The CDR3 has 19 residues. V dropped 2 bases and J dropped 0; count of bases not matched to a gene: 11. Germline V lookup: CDR1 KGHSH, CDR2 LQKENI. CDR3 sequence: CASSPRLAGVAPSYNEQFF. CDR3 DNA sequence: TGTGCCAGCTCACCAAGGTTAGCGGGAGTTGCCCCCTCCTACAATGAGCAGTTCTTC.

The chain joins TRBV9 to TRBJ2-5, with 13 nucleotides matching TRBD2. CDR3 length: 15 residues. V was clipped by 4 bases and J by 5 bases; unmatched bases: 5. Germline V gene lookup returns CDR1 SGDLS and CDR2 YYNGEE. CDR3 residues: CASSPGLAGVETQYF. The CDR3 DNA reads as TGTGCCAGCAGCCCAGGACTAGCGGGAGTGGAGACCCAGTACTTC.

This sequence joins TRBV7-3 and TRBJ2-1; tentatively, D is TRBD1 (5 bases). V lost 2 bases to trimming and J lost 4 bases, with 12 bases between them. Germline assignment: CDR1 SGHTA and CDR2 FQGTGA. The CDR3 totals 15 residues. The CDR3: CASSLQGAEYNEQFF. The CDR3 bases are TGTGCCAGCAGCTTACAGGGTGCAGAGTACAATGAGCAGTTCTTC. Full variable domain (remainder filled in from reference TRBV7-3 and TRBJ2-1): GAGVSQTPSNKVTEKGKYVELRCDPISGHTALYWYRQSLGQGPEFLIYFQGTGAADDSGLPNDRFFAVRPEGSVSTLKIQRTERGDSAVYLCASSLQGAEYNEQFFGPGTRLTVL.

This clone appeared a single time. This chain connects TRBV5-1 to TRBJ2-1; the match to TRBD2 covers 14 bases. V gave up 4 bases and J gave up 6 bases; unmatched junction bases: 12. Per the germline V gene, CDR1 is SGHRS and CDR2 is YFSETQ. CDR3 size: 18 residues. CDR3 DNA sequence: TGCGCCAGCAGCAGACGACTAGCGGGAGGGCAGATTTTCAATGAGCAGTTCTTC. Amino acids: CASSRRLAGGQIFNEQFF.

The V gene is TRBV27, the J gene TRBJ2-2, with TRBD2 matching over 9 bases. The CDR3 length is 15 residues. Germline V gene data show CDR1 as MNHEY and CDR2 as SMNVEV (reference sequence). J was trimmed by 4 bases and V by 4 bases; bases with no gene match: 4. This CDR3 reads CASSWTSVATGELFF. Written as DNA, the CDR3 is TGTGCCAGCAGTTGGACTAGCGTAGCCACCGGGGAGCTGTTTTTT.

This chain links TRBV29-1 with TRBJ2-1, with a tentative D call TRBD2 (6 bases). CDR1 SQVTM and CDR2 ANQGSEA come from the germline V gene. V was cut by 6 bases and J by 9 bases, with 12 bases left in between. The CDR3 runs to 11 residues. CDR3 DNA: TGCAGCGTCCCCGGGCGGGGTGAGCAGTTCTTC. This codes for CSVPGRGEQFF.

The V and J genes are TRBV6-4 and TRBJ2-5; D is undetermined. The CDR3 runs 8 residues. V was clipped by 9 bases and J by 13 bases, with 9 bases between them. Germline CDR1 reads MRHNA; CDR2 reads SNTAGT. The CDR3 DNA sequence: TGTGCCAGGGCTACGGGGTACTTC. Translating gives CARATGYF.

The gene calls are TRBV29-1 and TRBJ1-6; D is ambiguous. This CDR3 has 14 amino acids. The ends were cut back, 4 bases at V and 4 bases at J, with 11 bases in the middle. Germline CDR1 is SQVTM and CDR2 is ANQGSEA. CDR3 DNA sequence: TGCAGCGTTGGGGTCGGGGATTATAATTCACCCCTCCACTTT. Translating gives CSVGVGDYNSPLHF.

The rearrangement joins TRBV6-5 to TRBJ2-7; a possible D gene is TRBD1 (6 bases). Trimming stripped 6 bases from V and 5 bases from J, with 17 bases between. The CDR3 length is 14 residues. Germline-derived CDR1 and CDR2 are MNHEY and SVGAGI. CDR3 loop: CASSLQGVGNEQYF. In nucleotides, the CDR3 is TGTGCCAGCAGCCTACAGGGAGTCGGGAACGAGCAGTACTTC.

This chain uses TRBV9 with TRBJ2-1; 8 nucleotides match TRBD2. The V gene end was trimmed by 4 bases and the J gene end by 2 bases; junction bases not matched to a gene: 5. The CDR3 runs to 15 residues. Germline lookup yields CDR1 SGDLS and CDR2 YYNGEE. CDR3 region: CASSPYSGTYNEQFF. CDR3 sequence (DNA): TGTGCCAGCAGCCCGTATAGCGGGACCTACAATGAGCAGTTCTTC.

This clone appeared a few times. V and J are TRBV14 and TRBJ2-7; D is perhaps TRBD2 (5 bases). The germline V gene encodes CDR1 SGHDN and CDR2 FVKESK. V lost 10 bases to trimming and J lost 5 bases, with 27 bases between them. CDR3 length: 16 amino acids. The CDR3 region has the DNA TGTGCCAAGAGAAAGGGAGCGAAATTCCTCGAGAACGAGCAGTACTTC. Translation: CAKRKGAKFLENEQYF.

The gene calls are TRBV27 and TRBJ2-7; TRBD1 might be the D (6 bases). The CDR3 spans 14 residues. V was pared by 5 bases and J by 3 bases, with 14 bases between. Germline loops: CDR1 MNHEY, CDR2 SMNVEV (reference sequence). DNA of the CDR3: TGTGCCAGCAGTGACGCCGGACAGAGCTACGAGCAGTACTTC. Its protein product is CASSDAGQSYEQYF.

This clone was seen a single time. The rearrangement joins TRBV6-1 to TRBJ1-4; 8 positions match TRBD1. Trimming cost V 3 bases and J 10 bases; bases outside gene matches: 7. The CDR3 is 14 residues long. CDR1 and CDR2 (germline): MNHNS, SASEGT. CDR3 nucleotide sequence: TGTGCCAGCAGTGAGGAAGGACAGGGCGGAAAACTGTTTTTT. This encodes CASSEEGQGGKLFF.

The rearrangement joins TRBV11-3 to TRBJ2-5; 7 nucleotides match TRBD1. The ends lost 5 bases at V and 5 bases at J; junction bases unmatched: 11. CDR1 SGHNT and CDR2 YENEEA come from the germline V gene. CDR3 length: 15 residues. CDR3 nucleotides: TGTGCCAGCAGCCAGGGACAGACCATCGCGGAGACCCAGTACTTC. Amino acid sequence: CASSQGQTIAETQYF.

The V gene is TRBV2, the J gene TRBJ2-2; TRBD2 aligns across 10 bases. Trimming cost V 4 bases and J 7 bases; bases outside gene matches: 9. This CDR3 is 16 amino acids long. CDR1 and CDR2 (germline): SNHLY, FYNNEI. This chain's CDR3 is CASSVASGGLGGELFF. The CDR3 DNA sequence: TGTGCCAGCAGTGTGGCTAGCGGGGGTCTAGGCGGGGAGCTGTTTTTT.

The table lists this clone with a few counts. The chain joins TRBV7-9 to TRBJ2-3; unclear D gene. The germline V gene encodes CDR1 SEHNR and CDR2 FQNEAQ (reference sequence). This CDR3 region has 12 residues. Trimming shortened V by 6 bases and J by 1 base, and 5 bases separated the two germline ends. Here the CDR3 reads CASSRGTDTQYF. Here the CDR3 DNA reads TGTGCCAGCAGTCGGGGCACAGATACGCAGTATTTT.

In its sample, this clone was seen a few times. The V call is TRBV29-1, the J call TRBJ2-2; possibly TRBD1 for D (5 bases). This CDR3 comprises 14 residues. In germline, CDR1 is SQVTM, CDR2 ANQGSEA. Trimming shortened V by 4 bases and J by 0 bases, and 9 bases separated the two germline ends. The DNA of the CDR3 is TGCAGCGTTGCCAGGGCTTCGAACACCGGGGAGCTGTTTTTT. This encodes CSVARASNTGELFF.

This chain connects TRBV9 to TRBJ2-7; TRBD2 is a possible D gene (6 bases). Germline CDR1 SGDLS, CDR2 YYNGEE. The CDR3 has 15 amino acids. V shed 4 bases and J shed 3 bases, with 17 bases lying between them. CDR3: CASSPRAGTDYEQYF. CDR3 nucleotide sequence: TGTGCCAGCAGCCCCCGGGCGGGAACCGACTACGAGCAGTACTTC.

The chain has TRBV6-4 and TRBJ1-3, with D perhaps matching TRBD1 (6 bases). The germline V and J ends were trimmed by 1 base and 2 bases, with 9 bases remaining between them. The CDR3 totals 15 residues. The germline V gene has CDR1 MRHNA and CDR2 SNTAGT. The CDR3 region has the DNA TGTGCCAGCAGTGACTTGACAGGCCCTGGAAACACCATATATTTT. Translation: CASSDLTGPGNTIYF.

This clone was detected a few times. The V gene is TRBV5-1, the J gene TRBJ1-4; TRBD1 is a possible D gene (6 bases). V was trimmed by 0 bases and J by 12 bases, leaving 6 bases between them. CDR3 length equals 11 residues. Germline-derived CDR1 and CDR2 are SGHRS and YFSETQ. The CDR3 sequence: CASSLGQELFF. For the CDR3, the DNA is TGCGCCAGCAGCTTGGGACAGGAACTGTTTTTT.

This chain joins TRBV5-1 and TRBJ2-3; 13 positions match TRBD2. Germline assignment: CDR1 SGHRS and CDR2 YFSETQ. The length of the CDR3 is 17 residues. The ends lost 1 base at V and 4 bases at J; junction bases unmatched: 6. In DNA form, the CDR3 reads TGCGCCAGCAGCTTGATGGGACTAGCGGGATTTTCAGATACGCAGTATTTT. Residues: CASSLMGLAGFSDTQYF.

This chain uses TRBV4-1 with TRBJ1-3; perhaps TRBD1 as D (5 bases). The germline V gene has CDR1 MGHRA and CDR2 YSYEKL. The CDR3 spans 15 residues. The V end lost 5 bases, the J end lost 0 bases, and 11 bases lay between the germline ends. The CDR3 sequence is CASSRDRASGNTIYF. The CDR3 DNA is TGCGCCAGCAGCAGAGACAGAGCCTCTGGAAACACCATATATTTT.